These T cell receptor beta chains were read from a single sample in a study of T cell clonotyping in hematopoietic cell transplantation. Measured with immunoSEQ multiplex PCR; TCRdb has only the in-frame clones, and not every one. In the table there are around 2,400 clones, around 72% of which are singletons. The sequences come from peripheral blood mononuclear cells, collected 180 days after allogeneic stem cell transplant. The receptors were gathered from a male patient between 60 and 69 years old who had an allogeneic stem cell transplant, so T cells may come from the graft donor. Some clones in this sample may be carry-over from other donors' samples. Each CDR3 is given with its conserved first and last residue. A D gene is named only where the DNA matches it firmly. The size field is filled for only some rows; it gives once, few, many or a size class.

clone_size: -
v_call: TRBV30
j_call: TRBJ2-6
d_call: TRBD2
cdr3_nt: TGTGCCTGGAGGGGTGGCAGGGTCCAGGGGGGGACTAGCGGGAGGTACTCTGGGGCCAACGTCCTGACTTTC
cdr3_aa: CAWRGGRVQGGTSGRYSGANVLTF

clone_size: -
v_call: TRBV29-1
j_call: TRBJ2-2
d_call: -
cdr3_nt: TGCAGCGTTGATGGCGGGTACTCGACCGGGGAGCTGTTTTTT
cdr3_aa: CSVDGGYSTGELFF

clone_size: few
v_call: TRBV15
j_call: TRBJ2-7
d_call: TRBD1
cdr3_nt: TGTGCCACCAGCAGAGGACAGGGCTCCCGCGAGCAGTACTTC
cdr3_aa: CATSRGQGSREQYF

clone_size: large
v_call: TRBV11-2
j_call: TRBJ1-2
d_call: -
cdr3_nt: TGTGCCAGCAGCTTAACCCAGGGAGGCGGCTACACCTTC
cdr3_aa: CASSLTQGGGYTF

clone_size: -
v_call: TRBV29-1
j_call: TRBJ2-3
d_call: -
cdr3_nt: TGCAGCGTTGGGGGGCGGGATGAGTATTTT
cdr3_aa: CSVGGRDEYF

clone_size: -
v_call: TRBV5-1
j_call: TRBJ1-1
d_call: -
cdr3_nt: TGCGCCAGCAGCCTAACGAACGGTGGGGACATGAACACTGAAGCTTTCTTT
cdr3_aa: CASSLTNGGDMNTEAFF

clone_size: -
v_call: TRBV6-5
j_call: TRBJ2-3
d_call: TRBD2
cdr3_nt: TGTGCCAGCGGGGAGGGCTTAGATACGCAGTATTTT
cdr3_aa: CASGEGLDTQYF

clone_size: -
v_call: TRBV20-1
j_call: TRBJ2-4
d_call: TRBD1
cdr3_nt: TGCAGTGCTGGGGACAGTGAGATTCAGTACTTC
cdr3_aa: CSAGDSEIQYF

clone_size: few
v_call: TRBV27
j_call: TRBJ2-7
d_call: TRBD2
cdr3_nt: TGTGCCAGCAGGACTAGCGGGAGAAGGGCCACCGAGCAGTACTTC
cdr3_aa: CASRTSGRRATEQYF

clone_size: -
v_call: TRBV27
j_call: TRBJ2-1
d_call: TRBD2
cdr3_nt: TGTGCCAGCAGTGCAGGACTAGCGACTGGCGAGCAGTTCTTC
cdr3_aa: CASSAGLATGEQFF

clone_size: few
v_call: TRBV9
j_call: TRBJ2-7
d_call: -
cdr3_nt: TGTGCCAGCAGCGTTAGGGGGGCTAGCTCCTACGAGCAGTACTTC
cdr3_aa: CASSVRGASSYEQYF

clone_size: -
v_call: TRBV30
j_call: TRBJ2-7
d_call: TRBD1
cdr3_nt: TGTGCCTGGGGCCGGACAGGGAGTCCCTACGAGCAGTACTTC
cdr3_aa: CAWGRTGSPYEQYF

clone_size: -
v_call: TRBV30
j_call: TRBJ2-7
d_call: -
cdr3_nt: TGTGCCTGGATCCTAAAGGGGGGAGGGCCCTACGAGCAGTACTTC
cdr3_aa: CAWILKGGGPYEQYF

clone_size: few
v_call: TRBV29-1
j_call: TRBJ2-7
d_call: -
cdr3_nt: TGCAGCGTTGAAGTGGGGCCCGAGCAGTACTTC
cdr3_aa: CSVEVGPEQYF

clone_size: -
v_call: TRBV7-2
j_call: TRBJ1-1
d_call: TRBD1
cdr3_nt: TGTGCCAGCAGCCTTAACCGGGACAGGGGAACTGAAGCTTTCTTT
cdr3_aa: CASSLNRDRGTEAFF

clone_size: -
v_call: TRBV6-1
j_call: TRBJ2-2
d_call: TRBD2
cdr3_nt: TGTGCCAGCGGAACTAGCGGAAACACCGGGGAGCTGTTTTTT
cdr3_aa: CASGTSGNTGELFF

clone_size: -
v_call: TRBV30
j_call: TRBJ2-5
d_call: -
cdr3_nt: TGTGCCTGGAGTGTCCTGGAGACCCAGTACTTC
cdr3_aa: CAWSVLETQYF